A single sample is the source of the 17 T cell receptor beta chains below, sequenced in a study of blood T cell repertoires in COVID-19. The method was immunoSEQ multiplex PCR; TCRdb's version includes in-frame clones alone and lacks a portion of them. This table has 95,000 to 150,000 clones, 85% to 90% appearing once. Sequencing used peripheral blood. The receptors come from an older woman with COVID-19, enrolled during active disease.

This clone was seen a single time. V is TRBV20-1 and J is TRBJ1-6, with 7 positions matching TRBD1. This CDR3 comprises 11 residues. Per germline, CDR1 DFQATT and CDR2 SNEGSKA (reference sequence). The V and J ends lost 6 bases and 14 bases, in that order; junction bases with no gene match: 7. CDR3 in DNA: TGCAGTGCGATTGACAGGGAGGCCCTCCACTTT. It yields the protein CSAIDREALHF.

The chain is built from TRBV30 and TRBJ1-1; 7 bases fit TRBD1. CDR1 and CDR2 from the germline V gene are GTSNPN and SVGIG (reference sequence). CDR3 size: 13 residues. V shed 3 bases and J 3 bases; nucleotides not matched to a gene: 4. DNA of the CDR3: TGTGCCTGGAGCCTAACAGGGGACACTGAAGCTTTCTTT. It specifies CAWSLTGDTEAFF.

The chain has TRBV5-4 and TRBJ1-6; the D gene is possibly TRBD1 (5 bases). The CDR3 loop spans 15 amino acids. CDR1 is SGHNT, CDR2 YYREEE, per germline (reference sequence). V was clipped by 0 bases and J by 6 bases, with 10 bases between them. CDR3 bases: TGTGCCAGCAGCTTGGAGGGGTGGGGTAATTCACCCCTCCACTTT. Residues: CASSLEGWGNSPLHF.

The gene calls are TRBV15 and TRBJ2-5; D gene uncertain. V dropped 1 base and J dropped 7 bases, with 13 bases sitting between them. This CDR3 comprises 14 residues. Germline loops: CDR1 LNHNV, CDR2 YYDKDF (reference sequence). CDR3 nucleotide sequence: TGTGCCACCAGCAGAGTGCGAGGATTGTCGACCCAGTACTTC. As protein: CATSRVRGLSTQYF.

The V call is TRBV28, the J call TRBJ1-3; possibly TRBD1 for D (5 bases). This CDR3 spans 15 amino acids. The V end was cut by 2 bases, the J end by 0 bases, with 8 bases between. Germline values: CDR1 MDHEN, CDR2 SYDVKM. The CDR3 is CASSLGQVSGNTIYF. The CDR3 nucleotides read TGTGCCAGCAGTTTAGGACAAGTCTCTGGAAACACCATATATTTT.

This clone was seen only once. The chain is built from TRBV5-1 and TRBJ1-2; possibly TRBD1 for D (6 bases). V lost 2 bases, J lost 7 bases, and 21 bases lay in between. Germline CDR1 is SGHRS and CDR2 is YFSETQ. The CDR3 runs 16 residues. CDR3 region: CASSLEGGQPHRGYTF. The CDR3 region has the DNA TGCGCCAGCAGCTTAGAAGGAGGACAGCCGCACCGTGGCTACACCTTC.

The rearrangement uses TRBV6-5 and TRBJ1-1, with 10 bases aligning to TRBD1. The CDR3 spans 15 residues. The V gene's germline CDR1 is MNHEY and CDR2 SVGAGI. V was pared by 0 bases and J by 10 bases, with 8 bases of the junction left unmatched. CDR3 in amino acids: CASSYSGARTGGAFF. CDR3 sequence (DNA): TGTGCCAGCAGTTACTCGGGGGCCCGGACAGGGGGAGCTTTCTTT.

The gene calls are TRBV11-2 and TRBJ1-1, with a possible D match to TRBD1 (5 bases). The CDR3 is 14 residues long. V lost 4 bases and J lost 2, with 11 bases in between. The germline V gene has CDR1 SGHAT and CDR2 FQNNGV. The CDR3 sequence is CASSSIRDNTEAFF. The CDR3 DNA is TGTGCCAGCAGCTCAATCAGGGATAACACTGAAGCTTTCTTT.

This clone appeared a single time. This rearrangement joins TRBV5-1 to TRBJ2-5; possibly TRBD2 for D (6 bases). Germline CDR1 reads SGHRS; CDR2 reads YFSETQ. Trimming left V 0 bases short and J 1 base short, with 7 bases between. There are 14 residues in the CDR3. DNA of the CDR3: TGCGCCAGCAGCTTGGGCGGGGTCCAAGAGACCCAGTACTTC. Encoded protein: CASSLGGVQETQYF. The whole variable domain, remainder taken from reference TRBV5-1 and TRBJ2-5, is KAGVTQTPRYLIKTRGQQVTLSCSPISGHRSVSWYQQTPGQGLQFLFEYFSETQRNKGNFPGRFSGRQFSNSRSEMNVSTLELGDSALYLCASSLGGVQETQYFGPGTRLLVL.

The chain couples TRBV6-6 to TRBJ1-1; D not certain. The CDR3 contains 13 residues. The ends were cut back, 3 bases at V and 8 bases at J, with 13 bases in the middle. CDR1 is MNHNY and CDR2 is SVGAGI in the germline V gene (reference sequence). The CDR3 loop is CASSYRSREEAFF. In DNA, the CDR3 is TGTGCCAGCAGTTATAGAAGTAGGGAGGAAGCTTTCTTT.

The rearrangement uses TRBV9 and TRBJ2-2; possibly TRBD1 for D (5 bases). CDR3 length: 16 residues. Germline V lookup: CDR1 SGDLS, CDR2 YYNGEE. V shed 1 base and J shed 6 bases, with 16 bases lying between them. CDR3 coding DNA: TGTGCCAGCAGCGTACCCTATGCAGGGATGGCCGGGGAGCTGTTTTTT. Its protein product is CASSVPYAGMAGELFF.

The chain recombines TRBV7-2 with TRBJ1-6, with 8 nucleotides matching TRBD1. V shed 5 bases and J 8 bases; nucleotides not matched to a gene: 5. This CDR3 spans 14 amino acids. The germline V gene has CDR1 SGHTA and CDR2 FQGNSA. CDR3 DNA: TGTGCCAGCAGCCCCGGACAGGGTTATTCACCCCTCCACTTT. Translated: CASSPGQGYSPLHF.

This chain uses TRBV18 with TRBJ2-7, with 7 bases lining up with TRBD1. The ends lost 5 bases at V and 7 bases at J; junction bases unmatched: 8. This CDR3 contains 13 residues. The germline V gene has CDR1 KGHSH and CDR2 LQKENI. The CDR3 reads CASSSGQDKEQYF. Here the CDR3 DNA reads TGTGCCAGCTCATCAGGACAGGATAAGGAGCAGTACTTC.

This clone is a singleton in its sample. J is TRBJ1-5 and V is TRBV2; D is ambiguous. Germline loops: CDR1 SNHLY, CDR2 FYNNEI. V was shortened by 8 bases and J by 5 bases, with 10 bases between the two germline ends. The CDR3 is made up of 12 amino acids. The CDR3 DNA reads TGTGCCAGCTCCCAAGGAGATCAGCCCCAGCATTTT. It translates to CASSQGDQPQHF.

This sequence joins TRBV20-1 and TRBJ1-1; no clear D gene. Trimming left V 1 base short and J 11 bases short, with 11 bases between. Germline CDR1 reads DFQATT; CDR2 reads SNEGSKA (reference sequence). This CDR3 has 11 amino acids. The CDR3 DNA is TGCAGTGCTAGAGGCCCTCCGGGGGCTTTCTTT. Translating it yields CSARGPPGAFF.

This clone has just one count. The J gene is TRBJ2-5, the V gene TRBV10-3, with 9 bases aligning to TRBD2. J gave up 5 bases and V 10 bases, and 11 bases lay outside the gene matches. The CDR3 is 14 amino acids. CDR1 is ENHRY, CDR2 SYGVKD, per germline. The CDR3, as DNA: TGTGCCACCAGGGCCAGCGGGGGGCGCGAGACCCAGTACTTC. It yields the protein CATRASGGRETQYF.

The chain has TRBV18 and TRBJ1-2; TRBD1 is a possible D gene (6 bases). V was cut by 3 bases and J by 4 bases, with 12 bases left in between. From germline, CDR1 is KGHSH and CDR2 LQKENI. CDR3 size: 14 residues. CDR3 in amino acids: CASSPADRSYGYTF. CDR3 DNA sequence: TGTGCCAGCTCACCCGCGGACAGAAGCTATGGCTACACCTTC.